What follows are 26 T cell receptor beta chains derived from one specimen sequenced in a study of blood T cell repertoires in COVID-19. Clones were sequenced by immunoSEQ multiplex PCR, and TCRdb holds only the in-frame ones, with some missing. The sample holds some 150,000 clones, around 87% seen once. Sequences were obtained from peripheral blood. These receptors were taken from a man aged 50-60 years with active COVID-19.

The CDR3: CASSIGEIGNQPQHF. In DNA, the CDR3 is TGTGCCAGTAGTATCGGGGAAATAGGCAATCAGCCCCAGCATTTT. V usage is TRBV19 and J usage is TRBJ1-5, with unresolved D. The CDR3 is made up of 15 amino acids. CDR1 LNHDA and CDR2 SQIVND come from the germline V gene (reference sequence). The V gene lost 3 bases and the J gene lost 2 bases, with 11 bases spanning the gap.

The chain couples TRBV2 to TRBJ1-2; weak D call: TRBD1 (6 bases). Germline V CDR1 and CDR2: SNHLY, FYNNEI. The CDR3 loop spans 12 amino acids. The V gene lost 11 bases and the J gene lost 4 bases, with 14 bases spanning the gap. The CDR3 is CAGWGTIYGYTF. CDR3 DNA sequence: TGTGCCGGGTGGGGGACAATCTATGGCTACACCTTC.

The chain combines TRBV6-5 with TRBJ2-5; 7 nucleotides line up with TRBD2. The germline gives CDR1 MNHEY, CDR2 SVGAGI. The CDR3 extends over 13 amino acids. V gave up 7 bases and J gave up 5 bases; unmatched junction bases: 7. In DNA form, the CDR3 reads TGTGCCAGCACCCAATGGGAGGGTGAGACCCAGTACTTC. Its translation is CASTQWEGETQYF.

The chain joins TRBV19 to TRBJ1-3; TRBD1 matches 9 bases. V lost 6 bases and J lost 1; bases outside the gene matches: 10. CDR3 length: 17 residues. Germline V gene lookup returns CDR1 LNHDA and CDR2 SQIVND (reference sequence). CDR3 DNA: TGTGCCAGTAGCCCGGGACAGGGAGTAAAATCTGGAAACACCATATATTTT. Translation gives CASSPGQGVKSGNTIYF.

V gene TRBV11-2 combines with J gene TRBJ2-3, with 8 bases identical to TRBD2. Unmatched junction bases numbered 3, after V lost 1 base and J lost 0 bases. This CDR3 comprises 16 residues. Per the germline V gene, CDR1 is SGHAT and CDR2 is FQNNGV. The CDR3 is CASSLGGLVSTDTQYF. CDR3 nucleotide sequence: TGTGCCAGCAGCTTAGGGGGACTAGTCAGCACAGATACGCAGTATTTT.

This chain links TRBV5-1 with TRBJ1-2; D gene unclear. From germline, CDR1 is SGHRS and CDR2 YFSETQ. The CDR3 is 13 residues long. The V gene lost 0 bases and the J gene lost 8 bases, with 11 bases spanning the gap. This CDR3 reads CASSLESGEGYTF. DNA for the CDR3: TGCGCCAGCAGCTTGGAGTCTGGGGAGGGCTACACCTTC.

This clone was observed once. This chain joins TRBV18 and TRBJ2-1; D possibly corresponds to TRBD2 (6 bases). The CDR3 loop spans 14 amino acids. Germline CDR1 is KGHSH and CDR2 is LQKENI. Trimming left V 6 bases short and J 0 bases short, with 9 bases between. The CDR3: CASSRRGSYNEQFF. The CDR3 bases are TGTGCCAGCTCCCGGCGGGGCTCCTACAATGAGCAGTTCTTC.

This chain joins TRBV19 and TRBJ2-2, with D uncertain. The V end was cut by 3 bases, the J end by 5 bases, with 10 bases between. The CDR3 is 14 amino acids. Germline CDR1 reads LNHDA; CDR2 reads SQIVND (reference sequence). The CDR3 sequence is CASSIGAWTGELFF. DNA of the CDR3: TGTGCCAGTAGTATCGGTGCCTGGACCGGGGAGCTGTTTTTT.

V and J are TRBV5-4 and TRBJ2-3; 9 nucleotides align to TRBD2. J gave up 8 bases and V 0 bases, and 10 bases lay outside the gene matches. The length of the CDR3 is 16 residues. Per germline, CDR1 SGHNT and CDR2 YYREEE (reference sequence). In DNA form, the CDR3 reads TGTGCCAGCAGCTTGGCCGTCGGCGGGGGGGTCCGTACGCAGTATTTT. Amino acid sequence: CASSLAVGGGVRTQYF.

This chain links TRBV10-3 with TRBJ1-2, with D possibly being TRBD1 (6 bases). CDR3 length: 13 amino acids. Trimming took 5 bases from V and 8 from J, leaving 15 bases between them. From germline, CDR1 is ENHRY and CDR2 SYGVKD. The CDR3 DNA reads as TGTGCCATCAGTAGTACAGGGCTCAGAGGCTACACCTTC. Encoded protein: CAISSTGLRGYTF.

This clone appeared once. This sequence joins TRBV7-9 and TRBJ2-1; possibly TRBD2 for D (5 bases). Germline V gene data show CDR1 as SEHNR and CDR2 as FQNEAQ (reference sequence). This CDR3 is built from 14 residues. The V and J ends lost 2 bases and 4 bases respectively, with 9 bases between them. CDR3 in DNA: TGTGCCAGCAGCTTATCTAGCAGTTACAATGAGCAGTTCTTC. This encodes CASSLSSSYNEQFF.

This chain uses TRBV5-1 with TRBJ2-5, with D unresolved. CDR3 length: 13 amino acids. The V and J ends lost 0 bases and 3 bases respectively, with 6 bases between them. The V gene's germline CDR1 is SGHRS and CDR2 YFSETQ. This CDR3 is CASSLGSKETQYF. The CDR3, as DNA: TGCGCCAGCAGCTTGGGAAGCAAAGAGACCCAGTACTTC.

CDR3 sequence reads: CASSIRVGQGDYGYTF. The CDR3 nucleotides read TGTGCCAGCAGCATCCGAGTAGGACAGGGGGACTATGGCTACACCTTC. The chain employs TRBV5-8 and TRBJ1-2; 10 positions match TRBD1. Germline assignment: CDR1 SGHTS and CDR2 YDEGEE. This CDR3 is 16 amino acids long. The ends lost 4 bases at V and 3 bases at J; junction bases unmatched: 9.

V gene TRBV2 combines with J gene TRBJ2-1; tentatively, D is TRBD1 (6 bases). The CDR3 spans 12 residues. Germline CDR1 is SNHLY and CDR2 is FYNNEI. V was clipped by 7 bases and J by 12 bases, with 16 bases between them. CDR3 region: CASKLRGTGQFF. DNA for the CDR3: TGTGCCAGCAAACTCAGGGGTACCGGGCAGTTCTTC.

The V and J genes are TRBV4-2 and TRBJ2-1, with TRBD1 matching over 8 bases. From germline, CDR1 is LGHNA and CDR2 YNFKEQ. V lost 6 bases, J lost 3 bases, and 7 bases stayed unmatched. CDR3 length equals 15 residues. The CDR3 loop is CASSLDRANYNEQFF. CDR3 bases: TGTGCCAGCAGTTTGGACAGGGCCAACTACAATGAGCAGTTCTTC.

The chain has TRBV7-9 and TRBJ1-6; 8 positions match TRBD1. After removal of 0 bases from V and 8 bases from J, the junction contained 3 bases not matched to a gene. CDR3 length equals 15 residues. Germline lookup yields CDR1 SEHNR and CDR2 FQNEAQ (reference sequence). CDR3 sequence (DNA): TGTGCCAGCAGCTTAGCAGGGACAGGCTATTCACCCCTCCACTTT. Translating gives CASSLAGTGYSPLHF.

This clone was counted between two and nine times. The rearrangement uses TRBV7-2 and TRBJ2-7; D is undetermined. The V end was cut by 1 base, the J end by 3 bases, with 10 bases between. The CDR3 consists of 14 residues. Per the germline V gene, CDR1 is SGHTA and CDR2 is FQGNSA. The CDR3 loop reads CASSLEVGLYEQYF. The CDR3 DNA follows: TGTGCCAGCAGCTTAGAAGTGGGCCTCTACGAGCAGTACTTC.

The rearrangement uses TRBV7-3 and TRBJ2-3; D may be TRBD2 (6 bases). Germline loops: CDR1 SGHTA, CDR2 FQGTGA. There are 16 residues in the CDR3. V lost 4 bases and J 3 bases, leaving 17 bases between the germline ends. DNA for the CDR3: TGTGCCAGCAGCTCTACTCCGGGAGCGGGTACAGATACGCAGTATTTT. It yields the protein CASSSTPGAGTDTQYF.

The rearrangement joins TRBV3-1 (or the pseudogene TRBV3-2) to TRBJ2-1; D is perhaps TRBD2 (6 bases). The CDR3 spans 14 residues. Trimming cost V 1 base and J 6 bases, with 10 bases left between them. Looked up from germline, CDR1 is LGHDT and CDR2 is YNNKEL (reference sequence). Here the CDR3 DNA reads TGTGCCAGCAGCCAAGTGGGAGGAGGCAATGAGCAGTTCTTC. Translation: CASSQVGGGNEQFF.

The gene calls are TRBV6-5 and TRBJ1-2; no definite D call. Germline V gene lookup returns CDR1 MNHEY and CDR2 SVGAGI. The CDR3 contains 13 residues. V was cut by 5 bases and J by 3 bases, with 10 bases left in between. In DNA, the CDR3 is TGTGCCAGCAGTCCACACCAACACTATGGCTACACCTTC. Its protein is CASSPHQHYGYTF.

The chain combines TRBV7-3 with TRBJ2-1; maybe TRBD2 (5 bases). The V end lost 4 bases, the J end lost 8 bases, and 12 bases lay between the germline ends. The CDR3 runs 13 residues. Germline CDR1 and CDR2: SGHTA and FQGTGA. The CDR3 here is CASSSPLSDEQFF. CDR3 sequence (DNA): TGTGCCAGCAGCTCCCCACTTAGCGATGAGCAGTTCTTC.

The genes are TRBV6-5 and TRBJ2-7; maybe TRBD2 (6 bases). The ends were cut back, 7 bases at V and 0 bases at J, with 16 bases in the middle. CDR3 length equals 15 residues. Germline CDR1 reads MNHEY; CDR2 reads SVGAGI. Here the CDR3 reads CASIPEPGSSYEQYF. The CDR3 DNA is TGTGCCAGCATCCCCGAGCCCGGGAGCTCCTACGAGCAGTACTTC.

The rearrangement links TRBV27 to TRBJ1-3; 7 positions match TRBD1. This CDR3 region has 15 residues. CDR1 is MNHEY and CDR2 is SMNVEV in the germline V gene (reference sequence). V was clipped by 5 bases and J by 0 bases; unmatched bases: 4. The chain's CDR3 is CASSRQGSSGNTIYF. The CDR3 coding sequence is TGTGCCAGCAGTCGACAGGGAAGCTCTGGAAACACCATATATTTT.

V is TRBV6-2 or TRBV6-3 and J is TRBJ2-7, with D hard to call. V gave up 6 bases and J gave up 12 bases, with 18 bases separating them. Germline-derived CDR1 and CDR2 are MNHEY and SVGEGT. The CDR3 runs to 12 residues. CDR3 region: CASSDAAVIAYF. The CDR3 nucleotides read TGTGCCAGCAGCGACGCGGCAGTCATCGCGTACTTC.

The genes are TRBV27 and TRBJ1-2, with TRBD1 as a possible D gene (6 bases). CDR1 is MNHEY and CDR2 is SMNVEV in the germline V gene (reference sequence). This CDR3 has 17 residues. The V end was cut by 5 bases, the J end by 6 bases, with 25 bases between. CDR3 in DNA: TGTGCCAGCAGTCCAGACAGGCTCCCCTTTAGAGATGATGGCTACACCTTC. Encoded protein: CASSPDRLPFRDDGYTF.

V and J are TRBV9 and TRBJ2-1, with D unclear. The CDR3 length is 13 residues. V lost 6 bases to trimming and J lost 6 bases, with 13 bases between them. The germline V gene encodes CDR1 SGDLS and CDR2 YYNGEE. The chain's CDR3 is CASTLVAGNEQFF. Here the CDR3 DNA reads TGTGCCAGCACCTTAGTAGCCGGCAATGAGCAGTTCTTC.